The clone carrying this TCR beta chain was detected only once. The data were taken from a study of blood T cell repertoires in COVID-19. This CDR3 comprises 15 residues. Germline CDR1 reads SGHAT; CDR2 reads FQNNGV. J gave up 3 bases and V 4 bases, and 6 bases lay outside the gene matches. Generated by immunoSEQ multiplex PCR, the TCRdb table keeps only in-frame clones and is missing some. This table holds fewer than 200,000 clones, 82% found once. This receptor was taken from a man aged 60 to 69 who had recovered from COVID-19. The rearrangement uses TRBV11-2 and TRBJ2-1; 7 bases match TRBD1. Sequencing was done on a sample of PBMCs or T cells enriched from blood (not recorded which). The CDR3 DNA follows: TGTGCCAGCAGCTCGCGCCGGGACAGCTACAATGAGCAGTTCTTC. It yields the protein CASSSRRDSYNEQFF.